The 24 T cell receptor beta chains below all came from one sample that was sequenced in a study of cytomegalovirus exposure and HLA in healthy donors. Measured with immunoSEQ multiplex PCR; TCRdb has only the in-frame clones, and not every one. The sample has about 360,000 clones; around 86% are singletons. The material sequenced was PBMCs. These receptors were collected from a woman under 30 in good health and CMV-seronegative.

The chain uses TRBV5-1 and TRBJ1-6; TRBD1 is a possible D gene (6 bases). The CDR3 loop spans 13 amino acids. Looked up from germline, CDR1 is SGHRS and CDR2 is YFSETQ. The V gene lost 0 bases and the J gene lost 9 bases, with 7 bases spanning the gap. The DNA of the CDR3 is TGCGCCAGCAGCTTGGGACAGGCTTCACCCCTCCACTTT. This sequence encodes CASSLGQASPLHF.

The CDR3: CASSSDPGLATTTDTQYF. The CDR3 coding sequence is TGTGCCAGCAGCTCGGATCCGGGACTAGCGACTACCACAGATACGCAGTATTTT. The chain has TRBV5-6 and TRBJ2-3, with 10 bases fitting TRBD2. The CDR3 runs to 18 residues. Trimming at V came to 3 bases and at J to 2 bases, leaving 12 bases not matched to a gene. Germline CDR1 reads SGHDT; CDR2 reads YYEEEE.

The V and J genes are TRBV29-1 and TRBJ1-1; D gene unclear. Germline V gene sequence: CDR1 SQVTM, CDR2 ANQGSEA. V lost 7 bases, J lost 5 bases, and 14 bases lay in between. The CDR3 contains 12 residues. The CDR3 nucleotides are TGCAGCGCCAGAAATGGGGAGACTGAAGCTTTCTTT. Residues: CSARNGETEAFF.

This clone is a singleton in its sample. Here the CDR3 reads CASSPRGIGNTIYF. In DNA, the CDR3 is TGTGCCAGCAGTCCTAGGGGTATCGGAAACACCATATATTTT. J is TRBJ1-3 and V is TRBV27; D is possibly TRBD1 (5 bases). Germline lookup yields CDR1 MNHEY and CDR2 SMNVEV (reference sequence). Trimming took 5 bases from V and 4 from J, leaving 12 bases between them. The CDR3 consists of 14 residues.

This clone was counted a few times. The rearrangement joins TRBV28 to TRBJ2-1; weak D call: TRBD2 (5 bases). This CDR3 has 14 residues. V lost 6 bases and J 0 bases, leaving 9 bases between the germline ends. The germline V gene has CDR1 MDHEN and CDR2 SYDVKM. Written as DNA, the CDR3 is TGTGCCAGCAGGACGGGAATCTCCTACAATGAGCAGTTCTTC. It encodes CASRTGISYNEQFF.

The chain recombines TRBV6-9 with TRBJ2-7; the match to TRBD1 covers 10 bases. The CDR3 sequence is 13 residues long. Germline V CDR1 and CDR2: MNHGY, SVAAGI. Here the CDR3 reads CAIKGQGPYEQYF. As DNA, the CDR3 is TGTGCGATCAAGGGACAGGGGCCCTACGAGCAGTACTTC.

This clone was observed a handful of times. This rearrangement joins TRBV30 to TRBJ2-6; no reliable D call. The CDR3 is made up of 15 amino acids. V was shortened by 3 bases and J by 0 bases, with 9 bases between the two germline ends. CDR1 is GTSNPN, CDR2 SVGIG, per germline (reference sequence). CDR3 residues: CAWRTLDSGANVLTF. CDR3 sequence (DNA): TGTGCCTGGAGGACACTGGACTCTGGGGCCAACGTCCTGACTTTC.

The chain couples TRBV30 to TRBJ1-5, with unresolved D. The ends were cut back, 0 bases at V and 1 base at J, with 4 bases in the middle. The CDR3 length is 13 residues. Looked up from germline, CDR1 is GTSNPN and CDR2 is SVGIG (reference sequence). The CDR3 spells CAWSVRSNQPQHF. DNA of the CDR3: TGTGCCTGGAGTGTACGGAGCAATCAGCCCCAGCATTTT.

V and J are TRBV6-5 and TRBJ2-7; 9 bases are shared with TRBD1. V lost 0 bases, J lost 2 bases, and 2 bases stayed unmatched. From germline, CDR1 is MNHEY and CDR2 SVGAGI. This CDR3 is 15 amino acids long. Here the CDR3 DNA reads TGTGCCAGCAGTTACTCCGGGACAGGGACCTACGAGCAGTACTTC. It codes for CASSYSGTGTYEQYF.

V is TRBV7-2 and J is TRBJ1-2; perhaps TRBD1 as D (6 bases). Germline CDR1 SGHTA, CDR2 FQGNSA. This CDR3 contains 17 residues. Trimming took 3 bases from V and 5 from J, leaving 22 bases between them. The CDR3 here is CASSFSPAQDRAYGYTF. DNA for the CDR3: TGTGCCAGCAGCTTTTCACCTGCCCAGGACAGAGCTTATGGCTACACCTTC.

This clone was seen a few times. The J gene is TRBJ2-1, the V gene TRBV11-2; D is perhaps TRBD1 (5 bases). The CDR3 runs to 15 residues. From germline, CDR1 is SGHAT and CDR2 FQNNGV. Trimming removed 7 bases at V and 7 bases at J, with 20 bases between. CDR3 in DNA: TGTGCCAGCACCCCTCCAGGGCGGCCTCTTAATGAGCAGTTCTTC. It is translated as CASTPPGRPLNEQFF.

The chain has TRBV5-4 and TRBJ2-2; no firm D call. Germline CDR1 is SGHNT and CDR2 is YYREEE (reference sequence). The CDR3 extends over 13 amino acids. V was trimmed by 5 bases and J by 4 bases, leaving 9 bases between them. The CDR3 nucleotides read TGTGCCAGCAGTACGACTCCCACCGGGGAGCTGTTTTTT. It specifies CASSTTPTGELFF.

This chain connects TRBV28 to TRBJ2-7; 8 bases are shared with TRBD1. CDR3 size: 15 residues. V was pared by 5 bases and J by 2 bases, with 8 bases of the junction left unmatched. In germline, CDR1 is MDHEN, CDR2 SYDVKM. This CDR3 is CASSHQGTGTYEQYF. CDR3 DNA: TGTGCCAGCAGTCATCAGGGGACAGGTACCTACGAGCAGTACTTC.

This clone was counted a single time. CDR3 coding DNA: TGCAGCGCTCTGGACAGGAACACCGGGGAGCTGTTTTTT. It yields the protein CSALDRNTGELFF. The rearrangement joins TRBV29-1 to TRBJ2-2; D may be TRBD1 (6 bases). Trimming removed 7 bases from V and 1 base from J, with 10 bases in between. This CDR3 has 13 amino acids. Germline values: CDR1 SQVTM, CDR2 ANQGSEA.

The chain employs TRBV6-5 and TRBJ1-2; TRBD1 agrees at 8 bases. Germline CDR1 MNHEY, CDR2 SVGAGI. V was clipped by 8 bases and J by 6 bases; unmatched bases: 5. This CDR3 spans 12 amino acids. CDR3: CASSRQGHGYTF. CDR3 in DNA: TGTGCCAGCTCGCGACAGGGGCATGGCTACACCTTC.

The chain combines TRBV10-3 with TRBJ2-5, with 10 bases lining up with TRBD2. CDR3 length: 17 amino acids. J gave up 2 bases and V 2 bases, and 8 bases lay outside the gene matches. Germline-derived CDR1 and CDR2 are ENHRY and SYGVKD. The CDR3 bases are TGTGCCATCAGTGAGGGGTCAGCTAGCGGGGGACAAGAGACCCAGTACTTC. It codes for CAISEGSASGGQETQYF.

This clone was observed a single time. The chain's CDR3 is CASRRTSSRTDTQYF. CDR3 nucleotide sequence: TGTGCCAGCAGGAGGACTAGCTCGCGGACAGATACGCAGTATTTT. The chain carries TRBV2 and TRBJ2-3, with TRBD2 matching over 8 bases. This CDR3 is built from 15 residues. The J segment lost 3 bases and the V segment lost 6 bases, leaving 8 bases of the junction unmatched. Germline V lookup: CDR1 SNHLY, CDR2 FYNNEI.

For this clone: At one boundary the junction diverges from the germline segment, which might be a read error. The gene calls are TRBV6-1 and TRBJ2-7; D is unresolved. CDR3 length: 12 amino acids. CDR1 is MNHNS, CDR2 SASEGT, per germline. CDR3 in amino acids: CASCDRSYEQYF. CDR3 coding DNA: TGTGCCAGCTGTGACCGCTCCTACGAGCAGTACTTC.

The chain links TRBV27 to TRBJ1-1, with D perhaps matching TRBD1 (6 bases). The V end lost 5 bases, the J end lost 1 base, and 8 bases lay between the germline ends. The V gene's germline CDR1 is MNHEY and CDR2 SMNVEV (reference sequence). The CDR3 has 13 amino acids. The CDR3 nucleotides are TGTGCCAGCAGTCCGACAGGGAACACTGAAGCTTTCTTT. It translates to CASSPTGNTEAFF.

This clone was found a few times. The chain is built from TRBV18 and TRBJ2-5, with 8 nucleotides matching TRBD1. Germline CDR1 KGHSH, CDR2 LQKENI. CDR3 length: 15 amino acids. J lost 2 bases, V lost 0 bases, and 2 bases had no gene match. In DNA form, the CDR3 reads TGTGCCAGCTCACCACCGGGACAGGCTCAAGAGACCCAGTACTTC. It yields the protein CASSPPGQAQETQYF. The full variable domain, with the rest looked up from reference TRBV18 and TRBJ2-5, is NAGVMQNPRHLVRRRGQEARLRCSPMKGHSHVYWYRQLPEEGLKFMVYLQKENIIDESGMPKERFSAEFPKEGPSILRIQQVVRGDSAAYFCASSPPGQAQETQYFGPGTRLLVL.

In nucleotides, the CDR3 is TGCGCCAGCAGCCTACCGGACACCCAAGAGACCCAGTACTTC. It encodes CASSLPDTQETQYF. The chain uses TRBV4-1 and TRBJ2-5, with D perhaps matching TRBD1 (5 bases). Trimming took off 4 bases at V and 1 base at J, with 10 bases between the two ends. From germline, CDR1 is MGHRA and CDR2 YSYEKL. The length of the CDR3 is 14 residues.

This rearrangement joins TRBV2 to TRBJ2-5, with D uncertain. The CDR3 spans 11 residues. V shed 3 bases and J shed 7 bases, with 6 bases lying between them. Germline CDR1 SNHLY, CDR2 FYNNEI. The CDR3 loop is CASSDSGTQYF. In DNA form, the CDR3 reads TGTGCCAGCAGTGACTCGGGGACCCAGTACTTC.

The V and J genes are TRBV28 and TRBJ2-7; tentatively, D is TRBD1 (7 bases). The ends were cut back, 1 base at V and 3 bases at J, with 16 bases in the middle. In germline, CDR1 is MDHEN, CDR2 SYDVKM. The CDR3 sequence is 16 residues long. The CDR3: CASSLSRGTVNYEQYF. CDR3 in DNA: TGTGCCAGCAGTTTATCCCGGGGGACAGTTAACTACGAGCAGTACTTC.

The V call is TRBV19, the J call TRBJ1-1, with D possibly TRBD1 on 5 matching bases. V shed 4 bases and J shed 6 bases, with 12 bases lying between them. This CDR3 is 13 amino acids long. Per the germline V gene, CDR1 is LNHDA and CDR2 is SQIVND (reference sequence). In nucleotides, the CDR3 is TGTGCCAGTAGTAAGCGGGGGTTGGCTGAAGCTTTCTTT. Residues: CASSKRGLAEAFF.